These T cell receptor beta chains were read from a single sample in a study of shared clonotypes between healthy human individuals. TCRdb's copy holds only in-frame clones and misses some; the assay was immunoSEQ multiplex PCR. The sample lists around 2.1 million clones, approximately 94% occurring once. The sequencing sample was made of naive CD4+ T cells sorted from blood. These receptors all stem from a man aged 18-30 years in good health. Each CDR3 is given with its conserved first and last residue. D genes are given only for firm matches. Size is stated for part of the rows, as once, few or many counts, or as a class when the clone is expanded.

TRBJ1-6,TRBD1,16,TRBV30,.,TGTGCCTGGAGTCCCTCCGACAGGGCCTATAATTCACCCCTCCACTTT,CAWSPSDRAYNSPLHF
TRBJ2-2,.,14,TRBV27,.,TGTGCCAGCAGCTTAAGCCCTGCGTCCGGGGAGCTGTTTTTT,CASSLSPASGELFF
TRBJ1-6,.,15,TRBV19,.,TGTGCCAGTAGTTTCGGGACAATGAGCCATTCACCCCTCCACTTT,CASSFGTMSHSPLHF
TRBJ1-2,TRBD1,19,TRBV30,.,TGTGCCTGGAGCCCCGGCCCCCGGGACAGGGGGCCCCGCCTGCGTGGCTACACCTTC,CAWSPGPRDRGPRLRGYTF
TRBJ2-2,TRBD1,16,TRBV18,.,TGTGCCAGCTCACCCCCGGGACAGGGGGCGGCCGGGGAGCTGTTTTTT,CASSPPGQGAAGELFF
TRBJ1-2,.,14,TRBV5-6,.,TGTGCCAGCAGGCAGACGGGGCACTTCTATGGCTACACCTTC,CASRQTGHFYGYTF
TRBJ1-2,.,12,TRBV10-3,.,TGTGCCATCCAGGGTGTCGGCTATGGCTACACCTTC,CAIQGVGYGYTF
TRBJ1-5,.,15,TRBV6-6,.,TGTGCCAGCAGTTACGATACTGGGCTCAATCAGCCCCAGCATTTT,CASSYDTGLNQPQHF
TRBJ1-1,.,14,TRBV19,.,TGTGCCAGTAGTATGTTCCCGGATATCACTGAAGCTTTCTTT,CASSMFPDITEAFF
TRBJ2-3,TRBD2,16,TRBV4-1,once,TGCGCCAGCAGCCAGGGGACTAGCGGGGGGAAAGATACGCAGTATTTT,CASSQGTSGGKDTQYF
TRBJ1-4,.,16,TRBV14,.,TGTGCCAGCAGCCAGATACAGGGTGGTGGTGGTGAAAAACTGTTTTTT,CASSQIQGGGGEKLFF
TRBJ2-5,TRBD2,18,TRBV4-1,.,TGCGCCAGCAGCCAAGAGGGGACTAGCGGGAGGGTTCAAGAGACCCAGTACTTC,CASSQEGTSGRVQETQYF
TRBJ2-3,.,14,TRBV5-1,.,TGCGCCAGCAGCCCACCGAGAGATGGAGATACGCAGTATTTT,CASSPPRDGDTQYF
TRBJ2-7,TRBD1,14,TRBV6-6,.,TGTGCCAGCAGTCTAGACAGGGGGCTATACGAGCAGTACTTC,CASSLDRGLYEQYF
TRBJ1-2,.,14,TRBV11-2,.,TGTGCCAGCAGCTTAAGGGGGGCGGATTATGGCTACACCTTC,CASSLRGADYGYTF
TRBJ1-1,.,16,TRBV28,.,TGTGCCAGCAGTCTCTCCCGGGGGGCTGGGAACACTGAAGCTTTCTTT,CASSLSRGAGNTEAFF
TRBJ2-2,TRBD2,14,TRBV11-3,.,TGTGCCAGCAGCCTCGGACTAGCGGGCGGGGAGCTGTTTTTT,CASSLGLAGGELFF
TRBJ2-6,.,18,TRBV15,.,TGTGCCACCAGCAGAGAGCTTGCAGGGGCGGCAGACATCAACGTCCTGACTTTC,CATSRELAGAADINVLTF
TRBJ2-2,.,14,TRBV6-5,.,TGTGCCAGCAGTTACGGACGGTACACCGGGGAGCTGTTTTTT,CASSYGRYTGELFF
TRBJ2-3,.,14,TRBV29-1,once,TGCAGCGTTGAAGCGGGAACTAGCACAGATACGCAGTATTTT,CSVEAGTSTDTQYF
TRBJ2-7,TRBD2,15,TRBV10-1,once,TGCGCCAGCAGTGAGTCGCGGGGGGGCCCCCACGAGCAGTACTTC,CASSESRGGPHEQYF
TRBJ2-1,TRBD2,16,TRBV7-2,.,TGTGCCAGCAGCGGGGGGACTAGCGGGACCTACAATGAGCAGTTCTTC,CASSGGTSGTYNEQFF
TRBJ2-3,TRBD2,16,TRBV28,.,TGTGCCAGCAGTTACCCCCGCCGGGAGGGGATAGATACGCAGTATTTT,CASSYPRREGIDTQYF
TRBJ1-6,.,15,TRBV19,.,TGTGCCAGTAGTAGGGCCAGCTCCTATAATTCACCCCTCCACTTT,CASSRASSYNSPLHF
TRBJ2-7,.,15,TRBV10-1,.,TGCGCCAGCAGTGAGTCGATGGGGGTGGGATACGAGCAGTACTTC,CASSESMGVGYEQYF
TRBJ2-3,.,15,TRBV19,.,TGTGCCAGTAGTATTTGGGCGGAAAACACAGATACGCAGTATTTT,CASSIWAENTDTQYF
TRBJ2-3,TRBD2,16,TRBV10-3,.,TGTGCCATCAGTGAAACTAGCGGGAGTGTCACAGATACGCAGTATTTT,CAISETSGSVTDTQYF
TRBJ1-2,.,15,TRBV4-3,.,TGCGCCAGCAGCTATTCCCGGGTTCCAGGCTATGGCTACACCTTC,CASSYSRVPGYGYTF
TRBJ2-3,.,12,TRBV10-3,once,TGTGCCATCAAGGAGGGGGCGGATACGCAGTATTTT,CAIKEGADTQYF
TRBJ2-1,TRBD1,15,TRBV5-1,.,TGCGCCAGCAGCTTGGCCGGGACAGGGGGCAATGAGCAGTTCTTC,CASSLAGTGGNEQFF
TRBJ2-7,TRBD1,15,TRBV5-4,.,TGTGCCAGCAGCTGGACCGGGACAGGGGCCTACGAGCAGTACTTC,CASSWTGTGAYEQYF
TRBJ2-7,TRBD2,14,TRBV6-5,.,TGTGCCAGCAGTTATAGCGGGAGAACCTACGAGCAGTACTTC,CASSYSGRTYEQYF
TRBJ1-1,.,13,TRBV19,.,TGTGCCATCCCGCGGGTGCTCCACACTGAAGCTTTCTTT,CAIPRVLHTEAFF
TRBJ2-7,.,16,TRBV7-2,.,TGTGCCAGCAGCTTTGTGAGCTCAGGCACGGGTGGCGAGCAGTACTTC,CASSFVSSGTGGEQYF